The rows below give T cell receptor beta chains drawn from one sample of a study of cytomegalovirus exposure and HLA in healthy donors. Clones were sequenced by immunoSEQ multiplex PCR, and TCRdb holds only the in-frame ones, with some missing. In the table there are 140,000 or so clones, approximately 82% of which are singletons. Sequenced material: PBMCs. The origin of the receptors is a woman aged 55 to 70 in good health and CMV-seropositive. CDR3s include the opening cysteine and the closing phenylalanine or tryptophan. Fields, in order: clone size, V gene, D gene, J gene, CDR3 DNA, CDR3 protein. D genes are given only for firm matches. The size entry is marked missing in some rows and otherwise reads once, few, many or a size class.

>once|TRBV6-4|-|TRBJ2-7
TGTGCCAGCAGATACAAAACCTACGAGCAGTACTTC
CASRYKTYEQYF
>few|TRBV4-1|TRBD1|TRBJ2-1
TGCGCCAGCAGTTACTCCGGGACAGGGGTTTACAATGAGCAGTTCTTC
CASSYSGTGVYNEQFF
>-|TRBV6-5|TRBD1|TRBJ1-1
TGTGCCAGCAGTTACTTACGCGCAGGGGGCACTGAAGCTTTCTTT
CASSYLRAGGTEAFF
>-|TRBV28|-|TRBJ2-3
TGTGCCAGCAGACGGAGCGTGGGCACAGATACGCAGTATTTT
CASRRSVGTDTQYF
>-|TRBV4-1|TRBD2|TRBJ2-2
TGCGCCAGCAGCCAAGTCTGGGCTAGCGGCCAAGGCGGGGAGCTGTTTTTT
CASSQVWASGQGGELFF
>-|TRBV7-6|-|TRBJ1-2
TGTGCCAGCAGCTTAGGTGCGAGGGGGGGCGCCTATGGCTACACCTTC
CASSLGARGGAYGYTF
>-|TRBV30|-|TRBJ2-7
TGTGCCGCGGAACAGGGTCTAGGCCCCTACGAGCAGTACTTC
CAAEQGLGPYEQYF
>-|TRBV27|-|TRBJ2-1
TGTGCCAGCAGTTCTTTCGGACACGGGGGGCAGTACAATGAGCAGTTCTTC
CASSSFGHGGQYNEQFF
>-|TRBV20-1|-|TRBJ2-3
TGCAGTGCTTCTCGAGATACGCAGTATTTT
CSASRDTQYF
>-|TRBV18|TRBD1|TRBJ1-2
TGTGCCAGCTCACCCTCCGGACAGGGCGAGGGCTATGGCTACACCTTC
CASSPSGQGEGYGYTF
>-|TRBV30|TRBD1|TRBJ2-4
TGTGCCTGGGGGACAGGGGGGAACATTCAGTACTTC
CAWGTGGNIQYF
>-|TRBV28|TRBD2|TRBJ2-5
TGTGCCAGCAGTTTAGCCTCGGGACTAGCGGGAGTTAGGCAAGAGACCCAGTACTTC
CASSLASGLAGVRQETQYF
>-|TRBV28|TRBD1|TRBJ2-5
TGTGCCAGCAGTGGAACAGGGGGCACAGAGACCCAGTACTTC
CASSGTGGTETQYF
>-|TRBV5-6|-|TRBJ2-1
TGTGCCAGCAGCCGAACGTCGGGCAGGGGGGATTACAATGAGCAGTTCTTC
CASSRTSGRGDYNEQFF
>-|TRBV5-1|-|TRBJ2-5
TGCGCCAGCACGGGGTCCGGGGGATCTTCTGGAGAGACCCAGTACTTC
CASTGSGGSSGETQYF
>-|TRBV7-2|TRBD1|TRBJ1-1
TGTGCCAGCAGCACAGGGGTGGGCGCTTTCTTT
CASSTGVGAFF
>-|TRBV5-1|TRBD2|TRBJ2-6
TGCGCCAGCAGCTTGGGGGCTAGCGGGACTGGGGCCAACGTCCTGACTTTC
CASSLGASGTGANVLTF
>-|TRBV7-9|-|TRBJ1-2
TGTGCCAGCAGCCAAGATCCCGGACAGCTCTATGGCTACACCTTC
CASSQDPGQLYGYTF
>once|TRBV21-1|-|TRBJ2-7
TGTGCCAGCAGCAAAGCTGAACTAGCGGGAGACCCCCCCACCAATGGAGAGCAGTACTTC
CASSKAELAGDPPTNGEQYF
>-|TRBV4-3|-|TRBJ1-2
TGCGCCAGCAGCCCCGGGACTGAGACTCCCTATGGCTACACCTTC
CASSPGTETPYGYTF
>-|TRBV28|TRBD2|TRBJ2-7
TGTGCCAGCACGGGACTAGCGGGGGGGGAGCAGTACTTC
CASTGLAGGEQYF
>once|TRBV28|-|TRBJ1-1
TGTGCCAGCAGTTCGGGGACAAGTGAAGCTTTCTTT
CASSSGTSEAFF
>-|TRBV27|TRBD2|TRBJ2-2
TGTGCCAGCAGTTACTCCCGGGGGGCCGGGGAGCTGTTTTTT
CASSYSRGAGELFF
>-|TRBV28|-|TRBJ2-7
TGTGCCAGCAGCAGGGGGGACTCGCTCTCCTACGAGCAGTACTTC
CASSRGDSLSYEQYF
>-|TRBV28|TRBD1|TRBJ2-5
TGTGCCAGCAGTTCCATATGGGGACAGGGAGGTCCAGAGACCCAGTACTTC
CASSSIWGQGGPETQYF
>-|TRBV2|-|TRBJ1-6
TGTGCCACGAAACCAGTCCCACAGGGTGGGCGATCACCCCTCCACTTT
CATKPVPQGGRSPLHF
>-|TRBV4-1|-|TRBJ2-5
TGCGCCAGCAGCCAATTGTGGTTGGCGGGACGAACACGGGAGACCCAGTACTTC
CASSQLWLAGRTRETQYF
>-|TRBV4-1|TRBD2|TRBJ2-7
TGCGCCAGCAGCCAAGGGACTAGCGGGAGGTCTAGGGACTCCTACGAGCAGTACTTC
CASSQGTSGRSRDSYEQYF
>-|TRBV6-6|-|TRBJ2-7
TGTGCCAGCAGTGTTCGGTCGTCCGAGCAGTACTTC
CASSVRSSEQYF